What follows are 5 T cell receptor beta chains derived from one specimen sequenced in a study of cytomegalovirus exposure and HLA in healthy donors. The study ran its PCR with 60 Vbeta and 13 Jbeta primers. TCRdb's table, derived via immunoSEQ multiplex PCR, lists solely in-frame clones and lacks some. Of about 90,000 clones listed, about 67% were seen once; the top ten hold 16%. The sample taken for sequencing was PBMCs. These receptors were obtained from a woman aged 18-35 years in good health and CMV-seropositive.

The V gene is TRBV7-2, the J gene TRBJ2-3, with 11 bases matching TRBD2. J lost 0 bases, V lost 2 bases, and 1 base had no gene match. Germline assignment: CDR1 SGHTA and CDR2 FQGNSA. The CDR3 consists of 16 residues. CDR3 nucleotides: TGTGCCAGCAGCTTACCTAGCGGGGGGAGCACAGATACGCAGTATTTT. Its protein is CASSLPSGGSTDTQYF.

This chain uses TRBV7-9 with TRBJ2-2; 8 bases align to TRBD1. From germline, CDR1 is SEHNR and CDR2 FQNEAQ (reference sequence). Trimming cost V 4 bases and J 4 bases; bases outside gene matches: 5. The CDR3 is made up of 15 amino acids. The CDR3 DNA follows: TGTGCCAGCAGCTCCGGACAGGGATTCACCGGGGAGCTGTTTTTT. Its translation is CASSSGQGFTGELFF.

In its sample, this clone was seen a few times. V and J are TRBV6-1 and TRBJ1-5; 9 bases align to TRBD1. CDR1 and CDR2 (germline): MNHNS, SASEGT. CDR3 length: 16 residues. The V segment lost 4 bases and the J segment 0 bases; nucleotides outside the gene matches: 4. The CDR3 sequence: CASSADRGRSNQPQHF. The CDR3, as DNA: TGTGCCAGCAGTGCGGACAGGGGTCGTAGCAATCAGCCCCAGCATTTT.

The J gene is TRBJ2-5, the V gene TRBV9; the D gene is possibly TRBD2 (5 bases). The end of the DNA aligns better with TRBJ2-7, so the J call may be wrong. Germline-derived CDR1 and CDR2 are SGDLS and YYNGEE. This CDR3 is 15 amino acids long. The CDR3 DNA reads as TGTGCCAGCAGCGTAGCTACGGGGTTGAGCGACGAGCAGTACTTC. This sequence encodes CASSVATGLSDEQYF.

The CDR3 DNA is TGTGCCAGCAGTGGACAGGGCGCACCCCATGAAAAACTGTTTTTT. Amino acid sequence: CASSGQGAPHEKLFF. The chain links TRBV2 to TRBJ1-4; TRBD1 aligns across 7 bases. Germline assignment: CDR1 SNHLY and CDR2 FYNNEI. The CDR3 extends over 15 amino acids. V shed 4 bases, J shed 6 bases, and the junction held 8 bases outside the gene matches.